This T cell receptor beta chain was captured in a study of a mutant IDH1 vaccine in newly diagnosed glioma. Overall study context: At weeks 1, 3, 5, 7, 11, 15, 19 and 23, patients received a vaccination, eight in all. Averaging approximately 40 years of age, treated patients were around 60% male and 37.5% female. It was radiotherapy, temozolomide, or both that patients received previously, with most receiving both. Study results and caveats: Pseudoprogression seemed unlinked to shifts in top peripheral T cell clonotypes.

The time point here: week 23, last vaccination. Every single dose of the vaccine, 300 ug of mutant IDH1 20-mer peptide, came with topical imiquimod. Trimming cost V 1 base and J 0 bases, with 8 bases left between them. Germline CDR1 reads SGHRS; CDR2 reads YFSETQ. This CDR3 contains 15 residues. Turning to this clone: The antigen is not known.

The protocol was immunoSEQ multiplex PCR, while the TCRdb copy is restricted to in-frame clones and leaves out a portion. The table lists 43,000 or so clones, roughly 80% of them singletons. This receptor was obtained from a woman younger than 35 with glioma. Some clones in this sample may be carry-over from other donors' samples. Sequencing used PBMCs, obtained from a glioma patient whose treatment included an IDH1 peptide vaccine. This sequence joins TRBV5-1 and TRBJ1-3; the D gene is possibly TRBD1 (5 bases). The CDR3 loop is CASSLTGPSGNTIYF. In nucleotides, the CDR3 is TGCGCCAGCAGCTTGACAGGTCCCTCTGGAAACACCATATATTTT.